The rows below give T cell receptor beta chains drawn from one sample of a study of Tregs in tolerant kidney transplant recipients. Sequencing used immunoSEQ multiplex PCR; TCRdb keeps in-frame clones, though not all of them. The data show over 60,000 clones, with roughly 89% seen just once and roughly 4.5% held by the top ten. The sequencing sample was made of CD4+ T cells from blood. The receptors were gathered from a human donor in good health. The CDR3 runs from the conserved cysteine through the conserved F or W. D genes are given only for firm matches.

d_call j_call v_call cdr3_aa
TRBD1 TRBJ1-2 TRBV6-5 CASSRTEGTGDGYTF
- TRBJ1-5 TRBV9 CASSRTGMQPQHF
TRBD2 TRBJ2-2 TRBV7-2 CASSLLLLAGGPGTGELFF
- TRBJ2-1 TRBV7-2 CASSLLSPGSSYNEQFF
- TRBJ2-3 TRBV7-2 CASSPRGGLGTDTQYF
- TRBJ2-7 TRBV2 CASSEASWAGDYEQYF
TRBD1 TRBJ2-2 TRBV10-3 CAISSTGGSNTGELFF
- TRBJ1-5 TRBV12-5 CASGTGFGQPQHF
- TRBJ2-5 TRBV11-2 CASSLGVLGGVETQYF
- TRBJ2-7 TRBV7-8 CASSLMRDRVSEQYF
- TRBJ2-7 TRBV5-5 CASSLRGADYEQYF
- TRBJ2-2 TRBV7-2 CASSSQTNTGELFF
- TRBJ1-1 TRBV14 CASSLQKGWKNTEAFF